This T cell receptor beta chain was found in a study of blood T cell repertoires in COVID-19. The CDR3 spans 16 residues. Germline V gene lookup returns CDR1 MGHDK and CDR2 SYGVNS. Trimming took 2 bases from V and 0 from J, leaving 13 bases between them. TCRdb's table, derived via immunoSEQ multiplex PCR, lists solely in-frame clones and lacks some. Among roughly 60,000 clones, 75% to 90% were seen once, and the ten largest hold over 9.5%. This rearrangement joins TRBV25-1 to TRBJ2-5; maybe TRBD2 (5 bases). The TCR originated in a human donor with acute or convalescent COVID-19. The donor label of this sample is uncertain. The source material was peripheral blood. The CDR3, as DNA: TGTGCCAGCAGTGAACGGATGTCGGGGAACCAAGAGACCCAGTACTTC. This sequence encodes CASSERMSGNQETQYF.